The clone carrying this TCR beta chain was counted a few times. Its matching antigen is unknown. These data come from a study of early T cells in non-severe SARS-CoV-2 infection. Study as a whole: RNA in bulk from unsorted whole blood was sequenced, and chains were unpaired. Study-wide points: VDJdb matches were skewed toward anti-spike CD8 T cell responses.

cDNA molecules, individually, were tagged with unique molecular identifiers. TCRdb independently ran MiXCR on the 5' RACE reads; one entry per CDR3 protein. The repertoire includes 65,000 to 85,000 distinct CDR3 sequences, about 13% of them detected once, and about 1.1% sits in the top ten. The CDR3 covers 14 residues. Germline V lookup: CDR1 SGHTA, CDR2 FQGNSA. Trimming took 2 bases from V and 11 from J, leaving 17 bases between them. The V and J genes are TRBV7-2 and TRBJ2-3; weak D call: TRBD1 (6 bases). Sequences were obtained from whole blood. This receptor was obtained from an adult who was a healthcare worker with PCR-confirmed SARS-CoV-2 infection or an uninfected control (not recorded which). The CDR3 DNA follows: TGTGCCAGCAGCTTACCAGGGGCGAACGACGGGCAGTATTTT. Its translation is CASSLPGANDGQYF.